A single sample gave rise to the 27 T cell receptor beta chains below, sequenced in a study of T cells in Graves' hyperthyroidism and ophthalmopathy. Using RNA transcripts as the source, TCR beta CDR3 regions were amplified. The HTBI primer set drove a first-round RT-PCR of the TCR CDR3. One entry per CDR3 protein results from TCRdb running MiXCR on the multiplex PCR reads. This table has roughly 360,000 distinct CDR3 sequences, approximately 13% appearing once. Material: blood. The receptors were gathered from a man younger than 40 with Graves' hyperthyroidism that later progressed to Graves' ophthalmopathy.

This clonotype was seen at least ten times. The chain employs TRBV2 and TRBJ2-7, with D unresolved. The CDR3 has 13 amino acids. Germline-derived CDR1 and CDR2 are SNHLY and FYNNEI. Trimming took off 1 base at V and 8 bases at J, with 12 bases between the two ends. In nucleotides, the CDR3 is TGTGCCAGCAGTGAAGGCTCAGGTCTTCAGCAGTACTTC. Protein sequence: CASSEGSGLQQYF.

In this sample, this clonotype turned up many times. The gene calls are TRBV7-2 and TRBJ2-5; no clear D. The V and J ends lost 2 bases and 1 base respectively, with 11 bases between them. CDR3 size: 15 residues. Germline lookup yields CDR1 SGHTA and CDR2 FQGNSA. CDR3 DNA sequence: TGTGCCAGCAGCTTATGGTCTGCCACCCAAGAGACCCAGTACTTC. It is translated as CASSLWSATQETQYF.

The gene calls are TRBV5-1 and TRBJ2-4; TRBD2 aligns across 12 bases. The trim removed 7 bases at V and 6 bases at J, leaving 11 bases unmatched. CDR1 and CDR2 (germline): SGHRS, YFSETQ. CDR3 size: 16 residues. The CDR3 bases are TGCGCCAGCGCATCTAGCGGGGGGGCCCTTGGAAACATTCAGTACTTC. It is translated as CASASSGGALGNIQYF.

This clonotype has just a few counts. The V and J genes are TRBV6-6 and TRBJ1-3; D remains unclear. V was trimmed by 0 bases and J by 2 bases, leaving 8 bases between them. The CDR3 covers 15 residues. Germline CDR1 and CDR2: MNHNY and SVGAGI (reference sequence). The CDR3 protein is CASSYSLQAGNTIYF. DNA for the CDR3: TGTGCCAGCAGTTACTCGTTGCAGGCTGGAAACACCATATATTTT.

The chain couples TRBV20-1 to TRBJ2-1, with 9 positions matching TRBD1. This CDR3 comprises 17 residues. Germline loops: CDR1 DFQATT, CDR2 SNEGSKA (reference sequence). V dropped 0 bases and J dropped 4; count of bases not matched to a gene: 10. CDR3 residues: CSARDLEEGQGYNEQFF. The CDR3 nucleotides are TGCAGTGCTAGAGATTTGGAAGAGGGACAGGGATACAATGAGCAGTTCTTC.

The table lists this clonotype with a few counts. The gene calls are TRBV7-3 and TRBJ2-1; 7 bases line up with TRBD2. The CDR3 loop spans 17 amino acids. Germline CDR1 is SGHTA and CDR2 is FQGTGA. The V and J ends lost 1 base and 1 base, in that order; junction bases with no gene match: 7. CDR3 nucleotide sequence: TGTGCCAGCAGCTTAAGGGGAGGGGTTTGGTCCTACAATGAGCAGTTCTTC. As protein: CASSLRGGVWSYNEQFF. Variable domain in full (rest from reference TRBV7-3 and TRBJ2-1): GAGVSQTPSNKVTEKGKYVELRCDPISGHTALYWYRQSLGQGPEFLIYFQGTGAADDSGLPNDRFFAVRPEGSVSTLKIQRTERGDSAVYLCASSLRGGVWSYNEQFFGPGTRLTVL.

The rearrangement links TRBV29-1 to TRBJ2-4; tentatively, D is TRBD2 (5 bases). Germline values: CDR1 SQVTM, CDR2 ANQGSEA. There are 13 residues in the CDR3. Deletions cut 6 bases from V and 0 bases from J, with 9 bases between. The CDR3 loop is CSVAAVAKNIQYF. CDR3 nucleotide sequence: TGCAGCGTCGCAGCGGTAGCCAAAAACATTCAGTACTTC.

Ten or more counts support this clonotype. The chain links TRBV12-3 or TRBV12-4 to TRBJ1-2; D is ambiguous. The CDR3 is made up of 14 amino acids. With 3 bases removed from V and 7 bases from J, the gap between germline ends came to 15 bases. CDR3 sequence: CASSFLGVEGGYTF. CDR3 DNA: TGTGCCAGCAGTTTTCTGGGAGTCGAGGGTGGCTACACCTTC.

This clonotype was observed at least ten times. The rearrangement uses TRBV27 and TRBJ1-2; D might be TRBD1 (6 bases). CDR1 and CDR2 (germline): MNHEY, SMNVEV (reference sequence). The germline V and J ends were trimmed by 2 bases and 7 bases, with 17 bases remaining between them. The CDR3 extends over 15 amino acids. The CDR3 here is CASSLGSGALGGYTF. Written as DNA, the CDR3 is TGTGCCAGCAGTTTAGGCTCGGGGGCTCTTGGTGGCTACACCTTC.

This clonotype was counted at least ten times. The genes are TRBV11-2 and TRBJ2-7; D might be TRBD2 (6 bases). CDR3 length equals 16 residues. Trimming took 5 bases from V and 7 from J, leaving 24 bases between them. CDR1 and CDR2 (germline): SGHAT, FQNNGV. The CDR3 spells CASSPISGREWYEQYF. The CDR3 bases are TGTGCCAGCAGCCCCATTAGCGGCAGGGAATGGTATGAGCAGTACTTC. Full variable domain (missing parts from reference TRBV11-2 and TRBJ2-7): EAGVAQSPRYKIIEKRQSVAFWCNPISGHATLYWYQQILGQGPKLLIQFQNNGVVDDSQLPKDRFSAERLKGVDSTLKIQPAKLEDSAVYLCASSPISGREWYEQYFGPGTRLTVT.

Many counts were recorded for this clonotype. The DNA for the CDR3 is TGCGCCAGCAGCTTGGCCGCAGGGTTCACAGATACGCAGTATTTT. Its protein product is CASSLAAGFTDTQYF. The chain joins TRBV5-1 to TRBJ2-3, with a possible D match to TRBD1 (5 bases). CDR3 length: 15 residues. CDR1 and CDR2 from the germline V gene are SGHRS and YFSETQ. Trimming took off 0 bases at V and 2 bases at J, with 10 bases between the two ends. Variable domain in full (rest from reference TRBV5-1 and TRBJ2-3): KAGVTQTPRYLIKTRGQQVTLSCSPISGHRSVSWYQQTPGQGLQFLFEYFSETQRNKGNFPGRFSGRQFSNSRSEMNVSTLELGDSALYLCASSLAAGFTDTQYFGPGTRLTVL.

This clonotype was seen more than once but under ten times. An end of the junction differs from the germline gene, which may be a read error. The chain combines TRBV27 with TRBJ2-7; TRBD1 agrees at 8 bases. The germline gives CDR1 MNHEY, CDR2 SMNVEV (reference sequence). This CDR3 spans 13 amino acids. In DNA form, the CDR3 reads TGTGCCAGCAGTTTACAGGGGGCCTACGAGCAGTGCTTC. The encoded protein is CASSLQGAYEQCF.

V is TRBV18 and J is TRBJ2-7, with D possibly TRBD2 on 5 matching bases. Germline V lookup: CDR1 KGHSH, CDR2 LQKENI. The CDR3 sequence is 17 residues long. Trimming pared 3 bases from V and 2 bases from J, leaving 20 bases between. The CDR3 DNA sequence: TGTGCCAGCTCACCCCAGGACTCCCCCCTACGTACCTACGAGCAGTACTTC. Translating gives CASSPQDSPLRTYEQYF. Together with reference TRBV18 and TRBJ2-7, the CDR3 gives the full variable domain: NAGVMQNPRHLVRRRGQEARLRCSPMKGHSHVYWYRQLPEEGLKFMVYLQKENIIDESGMPKERFSAEFPKEGPSILRIQQVVRGDSAAYFCASSPQDSPLRTYEQYFGPGTRLTVT.

In this sample, this clonotype turned up many times. J is TRBJ2-4 and V is TRBV6-9, with 8 bases aligning to TRBD1. Germline CDR1 and CDR2: MNHGY and SVAAGI. V was clipped by 4 bases and J by 0 bases; unmatched bases: 5. This CDR3 spans 16 amino acids. CDR3 sequence reads: CASSSRGPIAKNIQYF. DNA for the CDR3: TGTGCCAGCAGTTCCAGGGGGCCCATAGCCAAAAACATTCAGTACTTC.

This clonotype has ten or more counts. The CDR3 DNA is TGCAGCCCCCTCGGGGGCCACGAGCAGTACTTC. This gives the protein CSPLGGHEQYF. The chain is built from TRBV20-1 and TRBJ2-7; the D call may be TRBD1 or TRBD2 (6 bases each). In germline, CDR1 is DFQATT, CDR2 SNEGSKA (reference sequence). This CDR3 spans 11 amino acids.

This clonotype has at least ten counts. The chain uses TRBV7-8 and TRBJ1-5; weak D call: TRBD1 (5 bases). The CDR3 totals 16 residues. Germline lookup yields CDR1 SGHVS and CDR2 FQNEAQ. Trimming cost V 6 bases and J 5 bases, with 20 bases left between them. CDR3 nucleotide sequence: TGTGCCAGCAGTTTACGGGGCACCCTATTCGATCAGCCCCAGCATTTT. It translates to CASSLRGTLFDQPQHF.

The rearrangement uses TRBV3-1 and TRBJ2-2, with D hard to call. The V end lost 9 bases, the J end lost 2 bases, and 10 bases lay between the germline ends. The CDR3 has 13 amino acids. Germline CDR1 reads LGHDT; CDR2 reads YNNKEL (reference sequence). The DNA of the CDR3 is TGTGCCAGGTCAGAATGTAACACCGGGGAGCTGTTTTTT. Protein product: CARSECNTGELFF.

The chain combines TRBV7-9 with TRBJ2-1; 7 nucleotides match TRBD2. Germline CDR1 is SEHNR and CDR2 is FQNEAQ (reference sequence). The CDR3 consists of 16 residues. V shed 4 bases, J shed 7 bases, and the junction held 13 bases outside the gene matches. This chain's CDR3 is CASSSLGLVRANEQFF. CDR3 coding DNA: TGTGCCAGCAGCTCCCTTGGACTAGTGCGAGCGAATGAGCAGTTCTTC.

This sequence joins TRBV12-3 or TRBV12-4 and TRBJ2-6, with D perhaps matching TRBD2 (6 bases). The CDR3 contains 18 residues. The V and J ends lost 4 bases and 2 bases respectively, with 18 bases between them. Here the CDR3 reads CASSSKGRRGPGANVLTF. The CDR3 DNA is TGTGCCAGCAGTTCTAAGGGACGGAGGGGTCCTGGGGCCAACGTCCTGACTTTC.

This sequence joins TRBV18 and TRBJ2-2; 7 nucleotides align to TRBD1. Trimming took 3 bases from V and 5 from J; bases not matched to a gene: 3. Germline CDR1 KGHSH, CDR2 LQKENI. This CDR3 contains 14 residues. This CDR3 reads CASSPGQRTGELFF. CDR3 coding DNA: TGTGCCAGCTCACCGGGACAGCGGACCGGGGAGCTGTTTTTT.

At least ten counts were recorded for this clonotype. The chain has TRBV28 and TRBJ2-1, with 8 bases fitting TRBD2. Germline V gene data show CDR1 as MDHEN and CDR2 as SYDVKM. The CDR3 runs 15 residues. V was pared by 4 bases and J by 5 bases, with 7 bases of the junction left unmatched. CDR3 coding DNA: TGTGCCAGCAGTTACGGGGGGGCGGGGAACAATGAGCAGTTCTTC. The encoded protein is CASSYGGAGNNEQFF.

This clonotype was found a few times. V usage is TRBV20-1 and J usage is TRBJ1-5; D is unresolved. The CDR3 spans 13 residues. The germline V gene has CDR1 DFQATT and CDR2 SNEGSKA (reference sequence). Trimming removed 3 bases from V and 0 bases from J, with 6 bases in between. The CDR3 loop is CSASIYSNQPQHF. The CDR3 nucleotides read TGCAGTGCTAGTATTTATAGCAATCAGCCCCAGCATTTT.

The chain carries TRBV18 and TRBJ2-3; TRBD2 agrees at 13 bases. Germline values: CDR1 KGHSH, CDR2 LQKENI. The CDR3 spans 16 residues. V lost 2 bases to trimming and J lost 2 bases; unmatched junction nucleotides: 1. The CDR3 here is CASSPGTSGATDTQYF. The CDR3 nucleotides read TGTGCCAGCTCACCAGGGACTAGCGGGGCCACAGATACGCAGTATTTT.

This clonotype has at least ten counts. V and J are TRBV5-5 and TRBJ2-5; 8 bases align to TRBD1. V trimming: 6 bases; J trimming: 4 bases; junction bases outside the gene matches: 5. This CDR3 has 13 amino acids. From germline, CDR1 is SGHKS and CDR2 YYEKEE (reference sequence). CDR3 nucleotide sequence: TGTGCCAGCATCGACAGGGGACCAGAGACCCAGTACTTC. Amino acid sequence: CASIDRGPETQYF.

This chain joins TRBV7-3 and TRBJ1-1; D perhaps matches TRBD1 (5 bases). V shed 5 bases and J shed 4 bases, with 20 bases lying between them. Germline V gene data show CDR1 as SGHTA and CDR2 as FQGTGA. The CDR3 spans 16 residues. CDR3 coding DNA: TGTGCCAGCAGCCCCTGGTCCAGGGAACGGACCACTGAAGCTTTCTTT. Protein sequence: CASSPWSRERTTEAFF.

Note on this clonotype: This may arise from a read error, as a much more abundant clone is one base away. The chain uses TRBV7-2 and TRBJ2-1; 11 bases align to TRBD2. The CDR3 is 17 residues long. The germline gives CDR1 SGHTA, CDR2 FQGNSA. The CDR3 sequence is CAISSRLAGTSYNEQFF. The CDR3 DNA sequence: TGTGCCATCAGCTCCCGACTAGCGGGGACCTCCTACAATGAGCAGTTCTTC.

This clonotype has a count of ten or more. The chain joins TRBV20-1 to TRBJ2-3; D is ambiguous. Germline lookup yields CDR1 DFQATT and CDR2 SNEGSKA (reference sequence). V lost 3 bases and J 0 bases, leaving 13 bases between the germline ends. This CDR3 region has 15 residues. DNA of the CDR3: TGCAGTGCTAGTCCTCACCTCCGGAGCACAGATACGCAGTATTTT. Amino acids: CSASPHLRSTDTQYF.